The rows below give T cell receptor beta chains drawn from one sample of a study of cytomegalovirus exposure and HLA in healthy donors. Assay: immunoSEQ multiplex PCR; the TCRdb copy retains only in-frame clones and omits some. The sample consists of 98,000 or so clones, more than 75% of them appearing once. Material: PBMCs. These receptors all stem from a woman under 30 in good health and CMV-seropositive. CDR3s include the opening cysteine and the closing phenylalanine or tryptophan. The D gene is left open where the match is weak. Clone size is given for some rows only: seen once, a few or many times, or a class if the clone is expanded.

clone size	D gene	V gene	J gene	CDR3 protein	CDR3 DNA
few	TRBD2	TRBV25-1	TRBJ2-1	CASSSGLAGGPFINEQFF	TGTGCCAGCAGTTCGGGACTAGCGGGAGGCCCCTTTATAAATGAGCAGTTCTTC
-	TRBD2	TRBV4-2	TRBJ2-1	CASSQGTSGAYNEQFF	TGTGCCAGCAGCCAAGGGACTAGCGGTGCCTACAATGAGCAGTTCTTC
-	TRBD1	TRBV5-1	TRBJ1-5	CASRYDRDSNQPQHF	TGCGCCAGCAGATACGACAGGGATAGCAATCAGCCCCAGCATTTT
-	TRBD2	TRBV19	TRBJ2-2	CASSQAGEVAGELFF	TGTGCCAGTAGCCAAGCGGGAGAAGTGGCCGGGGAGCTGTTTTTT
few	-	TRBV5-6	TRBJ1-1	CASSLAGGERAFF	TGTGCCAGCAGCTTGGCGGGGGGCGAGCGGGCTTTCTTT
-	-	TRBV6-1	TRBJ2-7	CASSRQDLYEQYF	TGTGCCAGCAGTCGACAGGATCTTTACGAGCAGTACTTC
-	-	TRBV6-1	TRBJ1-1	CASSEAPGGVTEAFF	TGTGCCAGCAGTGAAGCTCCGGGGGGGGTCACTGAAGCTTTCTTT
-	TRBD1	TRBV19	TRBJ1-4	CASSRDRGEKLFF	TGTGCCAGTAGTCGGGACAGGGGAGAAAAACTGTTTTTT
-	-	TRBV13	TRBJ2-5	CASSLLGAQETQYF	TGTGCCAGCAGCCTCCTGGGAGCCCAAGAGACCCAGTACTTC
-	TRBD2	TRBV28	TRBJ2-1	CASYINGLASDEQFF	TGTGCCAGCTACATCAACGGACTAGCAAGCGATGAGCAGTTCTTC
once	-	TRBV10-2	TRBJ2-2	CASSESAGGELFF	TGCGCCAGCAGTGAGTCGGCGGGGGGGGAGCTGTTTTTT
-	TRBD2	TRBV5-6	TRBJ2-3	CASSLLLAGGGGTDTQYF	TGTGCCAGCAGCTTGTTGCTAGCGGGGGGTGGGGGCACAGATACGCAGTATTTT
-	-	TRBV30	TRBJ2-3	CAWSSELDTQYF	TGTGCCTGGAGTAGCGAGTTAGATACGCAGTATTTT
-	TRBD2	TRBV7-8	TRBJ2-1	CASSLLAGHNEQFF	TGTGCCAGCAGCCTACTAGCGGGCCACAATGAGCAGTTCTTC
few	-	TRBV7-9	TRBJ1-1	CASSLTNTEAFF	TGTGCCAGCAGCTTAACAAACACTGAAGCTTTCTTT
-	-	TRBV7-8	TRBJ2-7	CASSLVASSYEQYF	TGTGCCAGCAGCTTAGTTGCGAGCTCCTACGAGCAGTACTTC
-	-	TRBV7-2	TRBJ2-7	CASSSSRGYEQYF	TGTGCCAGCAGCTCGTCCAGGGGCTACGAGCAGTACTTC
-	-	TRBV14	TRBJ1-1	CASSQYKGGTEAFF	TGTGCCAGCAGCCAATATAAGGGGGGGACTGAAGCTTTCTTT
once	TRBD2	TRBV6-5	TRBJ2-1	CASSYAGGNYNEQFF	TGTGCCAGCAGTTACGCGGGAGGAAACTACAATGAGCAGTTCTTC
once	-	TRBV4-1	TRBJ1-4	CASSQTGATNEKLFF	TGCGCCAGCAGCCAAACAGGAGCAACTAATGAAAAACTGTTTTTT
-	-	TRBV5-1	TRBJ2-7	CASSLVWGPYEQYF	TGCGCCAGCAGCTTGGTGTGGGGCCCCTACGAGCAGTACTTC
-	-	TRBV27	TRBJ1-1	CASSLIPAGVNTEAFF	TGTGCCAGCAGTTTAATTCCGGCAGGGGTGAACACTGAAGCTTTCTTT
-	-	TRBV13	TRBJ2-7	CASSLGGLQEVEQYF	TGTGCCAGCAGCTTAGGAGGTCTCCAGGAGGTCGAGCAGTACTTC
-	-	TRBV6-1	TRBJ2-7	CASSVGVAGAF	TGTGCCAGCAGTGTAGGAGTGGCGGGGGCGTTC
-	-	TRBV13	TRBJ1-2	CASSLGGEYGYTF	TGTGCCAGCAGCTTGGGCGGGGAGTATGGCTACACCTTC
-	-	TRBV6-5	TRBJ1-1	CASSLGGLNTEAFF	TGTGCCAGCAGCTTGGGGGGACTGAACACTGAAGCTTTCTTT
-	-	TRBV4-1	TRBJ2-7	CASSLTPGTSYYEQYF	TGCGCCAGCAGCCTCACCCCCGGGACATCCTACTACGAGCAGTACTTC
few	-	TRBV7-3	TRBJ2-5	CASTQGPGPVRETQYF	TGTGCCAGCACCCAGGGGCCGGGACCGGTAAGAGAGACCCAGTACTTC
-	-	TRBV29-1	TRBJ1-6	CSVKTGNSPLHF	TGCAGCGTTAAAACAGGGAATTCACCCCTCCACTTT
-	-	TRBV5-3	TRBJ1-4	CARRANQGTMEKLFF	TGTGCCAGAAGGGCAAATCAGGGGACGATGGAAAAACTGTTTTTT
-	TRBD1	TRBV28	TRBJ2-7	CASRAGQEDSYEQYF	TGTGCCAGCAGGGCAGGACAGGAAGACTCCTACGAGCAGTACTTC
few	-	TRBV15	TRBJ2-7	CATSRELSYEQYF	TGTGCCACCAGCAGAGAACTATCCTACGAGCAGTACTTC
-	-	TRBV9	TRBJ1-1	CAGARGALSEAFF	TGTGCCGGCGCCAGAGGCGCGCTCTCTGAAGCTTTCTTT
-	-	TRBV4-1	TRBJ2-5	CASSQESLVGTQYF	TGCGCCAGCAGCCAAGAGAGCCTAGTTGGGACCCAGTACTTC
once	TRBD1	TRBV9	TRBJ1-6	CASSPDRANSPLHF	TGTGCCAGCAGCCCGGACAGGGCAAATTCACCCCTCCACTTT
-	-	TRBV2	TRBJ1-1	CASSEQGNTEAFF	TGTGCCAGCAGTGAACAGGGCAACACTGAAGCTTTCTTT
-	-	TRBV6-1	TRBJ1-2	CASTISFDIGGYTF	TGTGCCAGCACCATATCCTTTGACATTGGCGGCTACACCTTC
-	-	TRBV10-3	TRBJ1-3	CAIRPESRSGNTIYF	TGTGCCATCAGACCGGAGAGCCGCTCTGGAAACACCATATATTTT
-	-	TRBV15	TRBJ1-1	CATSRDLGSNTEAFF	TGTGCCACCAGCAGAGATCTAGGATCTAACACTGAAGCTTTCTTT
few	-	TRBV6-6	TRBJ2-7	CASSSLVYEQYF	TGTGCCAGCAGTTCACTAGTTTACGAGCAGTACTTC
-	-	TRBV28	TRBJ1-1	CASSATGNTEAFF	TGTGCCAGCAGTGCCACAGGGAACACTGAAGCTTTCTTT
-	-	TRBV7-8	TRBJ2-1	CASSPRINEQFF	TGTGCCAGCAGCCCGCGAATAAATGAGCAGTTCTTC
-	-	TRBV4-1	TRBJ2-2	CASSQDHPGITGELFF	TGCGCCAGCAGCCAAGATCACCCGGGAATCACCGGGGAGCTGTTTTTT
-	-	TRBV6-6	TRBJ2-5	CASSYPPGRSETQYF	TGTGCCAGCAGTTACCCCCCGGGAAGATCGGAGACCCAGTACTTC
-	-	TRBV5-6	TRBJ2-4	CASSEYTLGDIQYF	TGTGCCAGCAGCGAATATACGCTAGGGGACATTCAGTACTTC